These 32 T cell receptor beta chains were all obtained from the same sample, sequenced in a study of T cells in Graves' hyperthyroidism and ophthalmopathy. The investigators amplified TCR beta CDR3 regions from RNA transcripts. The HTBI primer set served for first-round RT-PCR of the TCR CDR3. MiXCR, applied by TCRdb to the multiplex PCR reads, yields one record per CDR3 protein. The sample has under 350,000 distinct CDR3 sequences; approximately 22% are singletons. Sequencing was done on a sample of blood. Receptor source: a woman between 45 and 60 years old with Graves' hyperthyroidism.

This clonotype was recorded many times. The V and J genes are TRBV4-1 and TRBJ1-5; 7 bases are a match to TRBD1. There are 15 residues in the CDR3. Unmatched junction bases numbered 10, after V lost 5 bases and J lost 6 bases. Germline CDR1 MGHRA, CDR2 YSYEKL. DNA for the CDR3: TGCGCCAGCAGCGAGACCGGGACAGTGGGTCAGCCCCAGCATTTT. This translates into CASSETGTVGQPQHF.

This clonotype was recorded many times. The V gene is TRBV12-3 or TRBV12-4, the J gene TRBJ1-6; weak D call: TRBD1 (6 bases). V lost 6 bases to trimming and J lost 10 bases, with 13 bases between them. The CDR3 is made up of 13 amino acids. The CDR3 region has the DNA TGTGCCAGCAGGCTAGGGGGGGACTCACCCCTCCACTTT. Translated: CASRLGGDSPLHF.

This clonotype was seen at least ten times. The chain recombines TRBV5-1 with TRBJ1-5; tentatively, D is TRBD1 (5 bases). This CDR3 region has 14 residues. The germline CDR1 and CDR2 sequences are SGHRS and YFSETQ. Trimming shortened V by 4 bases and J by 6 bases, and 14 bases separated the two germline ends. As DNA, the CDR3 is TGCGCCAGCAGCAGGGAAGGGGCTGGTCAGCCCCAGCATTTT. Amino acids: CASSREGAGQPQHF.

This clonotype appeared many times. The chain has TRBV27 and TRBJ2-7, with D possibly being TRBD2 (6 bases). The germline V and J ends were trimmed by 5 bases and 5 bases, with 16 bases remaining between them. CDR1 is MNHEY and CDR2 is SMNVEV in the germline V gene (reference sequence). There are 14 residues in the CDR3. The CDR3 is CASSGKTSFDEQYF. The CDR3 DNA reads as TGTGCCAGCAGTGGTAAGACTAGTTTCGACGAGCAGTACTTC.

The chain carries TRBV2 and TRBJ2-7; the D call may be TRBD1 or TRBD2 (5 bases each). V was pared by 6 bases and J by 6 bases, with 9 bases between. Germline V gene sequence: CDR1 SNHLY, CDR2 FYNNEI. The CDR3 covers 11 residues. CDR3 coding DNA: TGTGCCAGCAGGAGGGGTATCGAGCAGTACTTC. Its protein product is CASRRGIEQYF.

This clonotype was observed at least ten times. The chain joins TRBV13 to TRBJ1-1; 7 bases are shared with TRBD1. This CDR3 is 15 amino acids long. Germline values: CDR1 PRHDT, CDR2 FYEKMQ (reference sequence). Losses at the gene ends were 0 bases for V and 4 bases for J; bases not matched to a gene: 5. The CDR3, as DNA: TGTGCCAGCAGCTTAGGAGGACAGGAAGTCACTGAAGCTTTCTTT. Encoded protein: CASSLGGQEVTEAFF.

This clonotype has more than one count but fewer than ten. The CDR3, as DNA: TGCGCCAGCAGCACCGGGTCAAACTACGAGCAGTACTTC. It yields the protein CASSTGSNYEQYF. This chain uses TRBV5-1 with TRBJ2-7; D gene ambiguous. CDR3 length equals 13 residues. Germline lookup yields CDR1 SGHRS and CDR2 YFSETQ. Trimming removed 4 bases from V and 3 bases from J, with 11 bases in between.

This rearrangement joins TRBV12-3 or TRBV12-4 to TRBJ2-1; D is unclear. The V and J ends lost 11 bases and 7 bases respectively, with 15 bases between them. CDR3 size: 12 residues. Here the CDR3 reads CACVLGQNEQFF. In DNA form, the CDR3 reads TGTGCCTGTGTCCTGGGTCAGAATGAGCAGTTCTTC.

This clonotype was detected many times. The chain is built from TRBV12-3 or TRBV12-4 and TRBJ2-7, with a weak D call TRBD1 (6 bases). The V end lost 5 bases, the J end lost 7 bases, and 15 bases lay between the germline ends. The CDR3 is 13 amino acids. CDR3 sequence: CASSLYRDTEQYF. DNA for the CDR3: TGTGCCAGCAGTCTGTACCGGGACACAGAGCAGTACTTC.

Ten or more counts support this clonotype. The chain couples TRBV7-9 to TRBJ2-7, with TRBD2 as a possible D gene (6 bases). The CDR3 sequence is 15 residues long. V lost 4 bases and J lost 2, with 15 bases in between. Germline V gene sequence: CDR1 SEHNR, CDR2 FQNEAQ (reference sequence). CDR3 in DNA: TGTGCCAGCAGCTCGGCGGCGGGGTCCACCTACGAGCAGTACTTC. Its protein product is CASSSAAGSTYEQYF.

Only a few counts were recorded for this clonotype. The chain has TRBV28 and TRBJ2-2; no definite D call. Germline V gene lookup returns CDR1 MDHEN and CDR2 SYDVKM. V was clipped by 4 bases and J by 0 bases, with 12 bases between them. The CDR3 has 16 residues. This chain's CDR3 is CASSSVRHPNTGELFF. The CDR3, as DNA: TGTGCCAGCAGTTCGGTGAGGCATCCGAACACCGGGGAGCTGTTTTTT.

The sample holds many counts of this clonotype. The V and J genes are TRBV28 and TRBJ2-5; 11 nucleotides line up with TRBD1. This CDR3 spans 15 amino acids. CDR1 is MDHEN and CDR2 is SYDVKM in the germline V gene. With 6 bases clipped from V and 5 bases from J, the junction kept 8 bases outside the gene matches. CDR3 nucleotides: TGTGCCAGCAGGGCGGACCGGGACAGGGGGGAGACCCAGTACTTC. Protein product: CASRADRDRGETQYF. The whole variable domain, filled in from reference TRBV28 and TRBJ2-5, reads DVKVTQSSRYLVKRTGEKVFLECVQDMDHENMFWYRQDPGLGLRLIYFSYDVKMKEKGDIPEGYSVSREKKERFSLILESASTNQTSMYLCASRADRDRGETQYFGPGTRLLVL.

The V gene is TRBV6-2 or TRBV6-3, the J gene TRBJ2-4; 9 bases line up with TRBD2. CDR3 length: 15 amino acids. Trimming cost V 4 bases and J 3 bases; bases outside gene matches: 4. Germline V gene sequence: CDR1 MNHEY, CDR2 SVGEGT. CDR3 amino acids: CASSLAGVDKNIQYF. The DNA for the CDR3 is TGTGCCAGCAGTTTAGCGGGAGTTGACAAAAACATTCAGTACTTC.

In this sample, this clonotype turned up a few times. The chain recombines TRBV19 with TRBJ1-1, with D maybe TRBD1 (5 bases). From germline, CDR1 is LNHDA and CDR2 SQIVND (reference sequence). The CDR3 runs 14 residues. The V end was cut by 6 bases, the J end by 2 bases, with 13 bases between. The CDR3 sequence is CASRTQGHNTEAFF. CDR3 bases: TGTGCCAGTAGAACCCAAGGACACAACACTGAAGCTTTCTTT. Combining the CDR3 with reference TRBV19 and TRBJ1-1 gives the whole variable domain DGGITQSPKYLFRKEGQNVTLSCEQNLNHDAMYWYRQDPGQGLRLIYYSQIVNDFQKGDIAEGYSVSREKKESFPLTVTSAQKNPTAFYLCASRTQGHNTEAFFGQGTRLTVV.

This clonotype was seen more than once but under ten times. This chain joins TRBV6-1 and TRBJ2-7; 11 bases map to TRBD2. The length of the CDR3 is 16 residues. The V and J ends lost 5 bases and 2 bases, in that order; junction bases with no gene match: 8. Germline V gene lookup returns CDR1 MNHNS and CDR2 SASEGT. The CDR3 protein is CASSPTFSGGAYEQYF. The CDR3 DNA reads TGTGCCAGCAGTCCAACCTTTAGCGGGGGGGCCTACGAGCAGTACTTC.

Many counts were recorded for this clonotype. The chain links TRBV20-1 to TRBJ2-1; D is undetermined. Per the germline V gene, CDR1 is DFQATT and CDR2 is SNEGSKA (reference sequence). This CDR3 region has 14 residues. The V and J ends lost 3 bases and 9 bases respectively, with 18 bases between them. CDR3 in amino acids: CSAREMALVGEQFF. The DNA for the CDR3 is TGCAGTGCTAGGGAAATGGCATTGGTTGGTGAGCAGTTCTTC.

V is TRBV18 and J is TRBJ1-4, with 8 positions matching TRBD1. CDR1 and CDR2 from the germline V gene are KGHSH and LQKENI. This CDR3 region has 17 residues. The V segment lost 2 bases and the J segment 1 base; nucleotides outside the gene matches: 6. CDR3 in DNA: TGTGCCAGCTCACCATTGCAGGGGGCGGAAACTAATGAAAAACTGTTTTTT. Translated: CASSPLQGAETNEKLFF. The full variable domain, completed using reference TRBV18 and TRBJ1-4, is NAGVMQNPRHLVRRRGQEARLRCSPMKGHSHVYWYRQLPEEGLKFMVYLQKENIIDESGMPKERFSAEFPKEGPSILRIQQVVRGDSAAYFCASSPLQGAETNEKLFFGSGTQLSVL.

This clonotype was picked up one time. A read error is possible here, since a much larger clone lies one base away. The chain employs TRBV5-1 and TRBJ2-1, with 7 bases identical to TRBD2. Germline lookup yields CDR1 SGHRS and CDR2 YFSETQ. This CDR3 contains 19 residues. J gave up 2 bases and V 7 bases, and 21 bases lay outside the gene matches. The DNA of the CDR3 is TGCGCCAGCGGGACCAGGACACCACTACGCGGGGGTGCCTACAATGAGCAGTTCTTC. Translation gives CASGTRTPLRGGAYNEQFF.

This clonotype was observed many times. This chain joins TRBV18 and TRBJ2-7, with D possibly being TRBD2 (5 bases). CDR3 length: 13 amino acids. Trimming took 3 bases from V and 5 from J, leaving 11 bases between them. Germline V gene lookup returns CDR1 KGHSH and CDR2 LQKENI. The CDR3 region is CASSPPRSDEQYF. For the CDR3, the DNA is TGTGCCAGCTCACCTCCACGTAGCGACGAGCAGTACTTC.

In its sample, this clonotype was seen many times. The CDR3 sequence: CASSLWTRPTDTQYF. Here the CDR3 DNA reads TGTGCCAGCAGCTTATGGACTAGGCCCACAGATACGCAGTATTTT. This chain joins TRBV13 and TRBJ2-3; 7 nucleotides line up with TRBD2. The CDR3 covers 15 residues. V was clipped by 2 bases and J by 2 bases; unmatched bases: 4. Per the germline V gene, CDR1 is PRHDT and CDR2 is FYEKMQ (reference sequence).

In the case of this clonotype: A much larger clone differs from this one at a single base, so this may be a read error. The chain joins TRBV18 to TRBJ1-1, with D uncertain. Germline V CDR1 and CDR2: KGHSH, LQKENI. V gave up 2 bases and J gave up 0 bases, with 7 bases separating them. This CDR3 contains 14 residues. CDR3: CASSPTFLNTEAFF. CDR3 coding DNA: TGTGCCAGCTCACCAACATTCCTGAACACTGAAGCTTTCTTT.

The CDR3 region has the DNA TGTGCCAGCAGTTCACCGGGACAGGGGACGGGCTACACCTTC. Protein: CASSSPGQGTGYTF. This chain connects TRBV27 to TRBJ1-2; 10 bases align to TRBD1. The CDR3 has 14 residues. In germline, CDR1 is MNHEY, CDR2 SMNVEV (reference sequence). Trimming cost V 4 bases and J 8 bases; bases outside gene matches: 7.

This clonotype was recorded a few times. The V and J genes are TRBV13 and TRBJ2-2; TRBD2 is a possible D gene (6 bases). CDR1 is PRHDT, CDR2 FYEKMQ, per germline (reference sequence). The CDR3 contains 18 residues. Trimming pared 3 bases from V and 2 bases from J, leaving 19 bases between. The chain's CDR3 is CASSFVGGKWGNTGELFF. The CDR3 region has the DNA TGTGCCAGCAGCTTCGTGGGCGGGAAGTGGGGAAACACCGGGGAGCTGTTTTTT.

The chain has TRBV5-1 and TRBJ2-2; D remains unclear. The germline gives CDR1 SGHRS, CDR2 YFSETQ. The V end was cut by 5 bases, the J end by 1 base, with 12 bases between. The CDR3 totals 15 residues. CDR3 sequence (DNA): TGCGCCAGCAGGGGAAATTTTCAGAACACCGGGGAGCTGTTTTTT. The encoded protein is CASRGNFQNTGELFF.

This clonotype was picked up many times. CDR3 sequence: CASSGTRNTGELFF. The CDR3 coding sequence is TGCGCCAGCAGCGGGACGAGGAACACCGGGGAGCTGTTTTTT. The chain couples TRBV5-1 to TRBJ2-2; the D call may be TRBD1 or TRBD2 (5 bases each). Germline lookup yields CDR1 SGHRS and CDR2 YFSETQ. Trimming took 4 bases from V and 1 from J, leaving 8 bases between them. The CDR3 length is 14 residues. Combining the CDR3 with reference TRBV5-1 and TRBJ2-2 gives the whole variable domain KAGVTQTPRYLIKTRGQQVTLSCSPISGHRSVSWYQQTPGQGLQFLFEYFSETQRNKGNFPGRFSGRQFSNSRSEMNVSTLELGDSALYLCASSGTRNTGELFFGEGSRLTVL.

The V gene is TRBV19, the J gene TRBJ1-2; the match to TRBD1 covers 7 bases. Germline V gives CDR1 LNHDA, CDR2 SQIVND (reference sequence). J gave up 6 bases and V 0 bases, and 10 bases lay outside the gene matches. This CDR3 region has 16 residues. CDR3 sequence reads: CASSIDRQGPPDGYTF. The CDR3 DNA follows: TGTGCCAGTAGTATAGATCGACAGGGTCCACCGGATGGCTACACCTTC.

Ten or more counts support this clonotype. The chain recombines TRBV6-2 or TRBV6-3 with TRBJ2-5, with 7 bases that match TRBD2. The V gene end was trimmed by 6 bases and the J gene end by 2 bases; junction bases not matched to a gene: 12. From germline, CDR1 is MNHEY and CDR2 SVGEGT. The CDR3 spans 16 residues. CDR3 sequence (DNA): TGTGCCAGCAGAAATAATGTGGCGGGACTACAAGAGACCCAGTACTTC. Its translation is CASRNNVAGLQETQYF.

This clonotype appeared many times. The V gene is TRBV6-2 or TRBV6-3, the J gene TRBJ1-2; D remains ambiguous. V was shortened by 7 bases and J by 2 bases, with 8 bases between the two germline ends. This CDR3 is 12 amino acids long. Germline CDR1 MNHEY, CDR2 SVGEGT. The CDR3 region has the DNA TGTGCCAGCATGCAAGGGAACTATGGCTACACCTTC. This encodes CASMQGNYGYTF.

In its sample, this clonotype was seen many times. V gene TRBV27 combines with J gene TRBJ2-3; TRBD2 aligns across 8 bases. The germline gives CDR1 MNHEY, CDR2 SMNVEV (reference sequence). V lost 7 bases to trimming and J lost 2 bases; unmatched junction nucleotides: 8. CDR3 length equals 15 residues. The CDR3, as DNA: TGTGCCAGCAACAGACTAGCGACCAACACAGATACGCAGTATTTT. Residues: CASNRLATNTDTQYF.

This chain uses TRBV6-2 or TRBV6-3 with TRBJ2-1, with a possible D match to TRBD2 (6 bases). Germline CDR1 reads MNHEY; CDR2 reads SVGEGT. The CDR3 consists of 15 residues. Deletions cut 6 bases from V and 3 bases from J, with 15 bases between. CDR3 protein: CASRSQEGRYNEQFF. The CDR3 nucleotides read TGTGCCAGCAGAAGCCAGGAGGGCCGCTACAATGAGCAGTTCTTC.

This clonotype appeared many times. The chain carries TRBV29-1 and TRBJ2-5; 8 positions agree with TRBD2. CDR1 and CDR2 (germline): SQVTM, ANQGSEA. The CDR3 consists of 15 residues. V gave up 7 bases and J gave up 1 base; unmatched junction bases: 11. CDR3 loop: CSAGGWGLLQETQYF. The DNA for the CDR3 is TGCAGCGCGGGGGGGTGGGGTCTCCTCCAAGAGACCCAGTACTTC.

This clonotype has ten or more counts. The DNA of the CDR3 is TGCGCCAGCAGCCAAGACCACAGGTACCAAGAGACCCAGTACTTC. It encodes CASSQDHRYQETQYF. The genes are TRBV4-1 and TRBJ2-5; tentative D call: TRBD1 (5 bases). V lost 0 bases and J 0 bases, leaving 8 bases between the germline ends. The CDR3 runs 15 residues. Looked up from germline, CDR1 is MGHRA and CDR2 is YSYEKL.